This T cell receptor beta chain was sequenced for a study of blood T cell repertoires in COVID-19. Across the whole study: PBMCs, B-cell-depleted T cells, or T cells provided the cDNA or gDNA that made up the material.

This clone was counted only a few times. Using immunoSEQ multiplex PCR, the repertoire was profiled, and TCRdb retains in-frame clones only, with some absent. This table has about 240,000 clones, roughly 83% appearing once. The germline V gene has CDR1 MNHEY and CDR2 SMNVEV (reference sequence). The CDR3 is made up of 13 amino acids. V was clipped by 6 bases and J by 5 bases; unmatched bases: 5. Sequenced sample: peripheral blood. This TCR came from a man aged 80 or over with acute or convalescent COVID-19. V is TRBV27 and J is TRBJ2-3, with 7 bases identical to TRBD2. The CDR3 nucleotides are TGTGCCAGCAGGCTACGGGGGGAAGATACGCAGTATTTT. Translating it yields CASRLRGEDTQYF.